This T cell receptor (beta chain) was sequenced in a study of blood T cell repertoires in COVID-19. Overall study context: Spain, Italy and the United States supplied samples that represented acute and convalescent COVID-19.

CDR1 SGHNT and CDR2 YYREEE come from the germline V gene (reference sequence). Trimming shortened V by 4 bases and J by 1 base, and 14 bases separated the two germline ends. There are 16 residues in the CDR3. Using immunoSEQ multiplex PCR, the repertoire was profiled, and TCRdb retains in-frame clones only, with some absent. The sample carries tens of thousands of clones, 90% recorded once. The chain employs TRBV5-4 and TRBJ2-2; a weak D match, TRBD1 (6 bases). Material: peripheral blood. This clonotype was obtained from an elderly woman with active or convalescent COVID-19. The CDR3 DNA reads TGTGCCAGCAGCCCCGCCCGGGACAAGAACACCGGGGAGCTGTTTTTT. Its translation is CASSPARDKNTGELFF.